A selection of T cell receptor beta chains follows, all from one sample in a study of cytomegalovirus exposure and HLA in healthy donors. The assay was immunoSEQ multiplex PCR, and TCRdb's table has in-frame clones only and misses some. Of 140,000 to 150,000 clones in the sample, approximately 80% were seen once. The sample was PBMCs. Source of these receptors: a male donor in good health and CMV-seronegative. CDR3s include the opening cysteine and the closing phenylalanine or tryptophan. The D gene is left open where the match is weak. Rows give clone size only sometimes, using once, few, many, or a class for an expanded clone.

d_gene	abundance	v_gene	j_gene	CDR3nt	CDR3aa
.	once	TRBV19	TRBJ1-5	TGTGCCAGTAGTATAAGGGACACAAATCAGCCCCAGCATTTT	CASSIRDTNQPQHF
.	.	TRBV6-6	TRBJ2-7	TGTGCCAGCAGTTACGGGCCGTCTGGGGCCCTCGAGCAGTACTTC	CASSYGPSGALEQYF
.	.	TRBV25-1	TRBJ2-1	TGTGCCAGCAGGCTGGACAGGGGGCTAGCGGGAGTTGAGCAGTTCTTC	CASRLDRGLAGVEQFF
TRBD2	.	TRBV5-4	TRBJ2-7	TGTGCCAGCAGCTTGGTTAGCGGGAGCATCTACGAGCAGTACTTC	CASSLVSGSIYEQYF
.	.	TRBV5-1	TRBJ2-2	TGCGCCAGCAGCTTTCAAGGGGATCGGACCGGGGAGCTGTTTTTT	CASSFQGDRTGELFF
TRBD2	few	TRBV7-9	TRBJ2-3	TGTGCCAGCAGCTTAATAGCTAGCGGGGCAGATACGCAGTATTTT	CASSLIASGADTQYF
.	.	TRBV2	TRBJ1-6	TGTGCCAGCAGTCTGAAAGGTGCGGGGTCACCCCTCCACTTT	CASSLKGAGSPLHF
.	.	TRBV10-3	TRBJ2-7	TGTGCCATCAGTGAGAGCAGGGGACACGAGCAGTACTTC	CAISESRGHEQYF
.	.	TRBV18	TRBJ1-2	TGTGCCAGCTCACCACCGGTGCTAAACTATGGCTACACCTTC	CASSPPVLNYGYTF
.	few	TRBV5-1	TRBJ1-5	TGCGCCAGCAGCTTGTGGGGAGATCAGCCCCAGCATTTT	CASSLWGDQPQHF
.	.	TRBV11-2	TRBJ2-7	TGTGCCAGCAGCTCACAGGGTCCCAGATACCCTAACTACGAGCAGTACTTC	CASSSQGPRYPNYEQYF
TRBD1	.	TRBV11-2	TRBJ1-2	TGTGCCAGCAGCCTACAGGCTGGGACAGGCTATGGCTACACCTTC	CASSLQAGTGYGYTF
.	.	TRBV27	TRBJ1-1	TGTGCCAGCAGCCCAAGGGGGGGAATTAAAGCTTTCTTT	CASSPRGGIKAFF
TRBD1	few	TRBV7-2	TRBJ1-5	TGTGCCAGCAGCACCCCCTCCGGGACAGGGAACAATCAGCCCCAGCATTTT	CASSTPSGTGNNQPQHF
.	.	TRBV9	TRBJ2-3	TGTGCCAGCAGCCCTCGGGGTGCAGATACGCAGTATTTT	CASSPRGADTQYF
.	few	TRBV19	TRBJ1-1	TGTGCCAGCGCCTGGGCAGGGGTGATCACTGAAGCTTTCTTT	CASAWAGVITEAFF
TRBD1	.	TRBV28	TRBJ2-7	TGTGCCAGCAGGCGGGACAGGGGGGGGAGCTCCTACGAGCAGTACTTC	CASRRDRGGSSYEQYF
.	.	TRBV7-6	TRBJ1-1	TGTGCCAGCAGCTTAGGGCGGGGCGAGGAAACTGAAGCTTTCTTT	CASSLGRGEETEAFF
TRBD1	once	TRBV6-5	TRBJ2-7	TGTGCCAGCAGAGGGGCCGGGACAGGGTCTTACGAGCAGTACTTC	CASRGAGTGSYEQYF
.	.	TRBV19	TRBJ2-1	TGTGCCAGTACCCCGGGACTTTACAATGAGCAGTTCTTC	CASTPGLYNEQFF
TRBD1	.	TRBV15	TRBJ1-5	TGTGCCACCAGCAGAGATGGGACAGGGGTTCAGCCCCAGCATTTT	CATSRDGTGVQPQHF
TRBD1	few	TRBV5-1	TRBJ2-7	TGCGCCAGCAGCTGGTCGGACAGGAGCTCCTACGAGCAGTACTTC	CASSWSDRSSYEQYF
.	.	TRBV5-1	TRBJ2-6	TGCGCCAGCAGCTTGAACAGGGCTGGGGCCAACGGCCTGACTTTC	CASSLNRAGANGLTF
TRBD1	once	TRBV6-6	TRBJ1-2	TGTGCCAGCACCCCTTCCGGACAGGGGAACAATGGCTACACCTTC	CASTPSGQGNNGYTF
.	.	TRBV5-1	TRBJ1-3	TGCGCCAGCAGCCTTGGGATCCAGGGAATAGACTCTGGAAACACCATATATTTT	CASSLGIQGIDSGNTIYF
TRBD1	.	TRBV19	TRBJ2-7	TGTGCCAGTAGTAACCCCGGGACAGGGGCTTCCTACGAGCAGTACTTC	CASSNPGTGASYEQYF
.	few	TRBV15	TRBJ2-4	TGTGCCACCAGCAGACGGGGAAGGGCCATTCAGTACTTC	CATSRRGRAIQYF
.	few	TRBV27	TRBJ1-5	TGTGCCACCCCATCGGGAGCGGTCTATAGCAATCAGCCCCAGCATTTT	CATPSGAVYSNQPQHF
TRBD1	.	TRBV6-5	TRBJ2-4	TGTGCCAGCAGCAATGACAGGGGGCGGGAGAACATTCAGTACTTC	CASSNDRGRENIQYF
TRBD2	.	TRBV5-4	TRBJ2-3	TGTGCCAGCAGCAAGACTAGCGGCGGAGCAGATACGCAGTATTTT	CASSKTSGGADTQYF
TRBD1	once	TRBV19	TRBJ2-3	TGTGCCAGTAACCCAGGGGGCGGCACAGATACGCAGTATTTT	CASNPGGGTDTQYF
TRBD2	.	TRBV7-2	TRBJ2-3	TGTGCCAGCAGCCCACGGACTAGCGGGAGTTATACGCAGTATTTT	CASSPRTSGSYTQYF
TRBD1	once	TRBV6-5	TRBJ2-7	TGTGCCAGCAGTTACAAGGGACAGGGAACCTACGAGCAGTACTTC	CASSYKGQGTYEQYF
.	.	TRBV27	TRBJ2-5	TGTGCCAGCGGTACAGCACAAGAGACCCAGTACTTC	CASGTAQETQYF
TRBD2	.	TRBV5-1	TRBJ2-1	TGCGCCAGCAGCTCTATACTAGCGGGAGGGGGAGAGCAGTTCTTC	CASSSILAGGGEQFF
.	.	TRBV5-1	TRBJ1-1	TGCGCCAGCAGCTCTTCGGGAGGGGGGACTGAAGCTTTCTTT	CASSSSGGGTEAFF
TRBD2	few	TRBV7-3	TRBJ2-1	TGTGCCAGCAGCTCTAGACTAGCGGGAGGCCCAGGCAATGAGCAGTTCTTC	CASSSRLAGGPGNEQFF
TRBD1	.	TRBV6-6	TRBJ1-2	TGTGCCAGCCGAGAATCCGGGACAGGGCACTATGGCTACACCTTC	CASRESGTGHYGYTF
.	.	TRBV9	TRBJ1-1	TGTGCCAGCAGCGTAGTTGCGAGCACTGAAGCTTTCTTT	CASSVVASTEAFF
TRBD1	few	TRBV5-6	TRBJ1-6	TGTGCCAGCAGCTATCGGGGCTCAGGGGGGAACTCACCCCTCCACTTT	CASSYRGSGGNSPLHF
TRBD1	.	TRBV5-1	TRBJ2-4	TGCGCCAGCAGCTCAGTGGGTCAGGGGGAAGCCAAAAACATTCAGTACTTC	CASSSVGQGEAKNIQYF
TRBD2	.	TRBV7-8	TRBJ2-1	TGTGCCAGCAGCTTAGCCGGACTAGCAAATGAGCAGTTCTTC	CASSLAGLANEQFF
TRBD2	.	TRBV7-2	TRBJ2-7	TGTGCCAGCAGCGCCCAGACTAGCGGGGGCCGTAGTTGGTACTTC	CASSAQTSGGRSWYF
TRBD2	.	TRBV7-9	TRBJ2-3	TGTGCCAGCAGCTGGGTACTAGCGGGGACGTCAGATACGCAGTATTTT	CASSWVLAGTSDTQYF
TRBD1	.	TRBV28	TRBJ1-6	TGCGCTAGTGGGCCGGACAGGGGTAGGAATTCACCCCTCCACTTT	CASGPDRGRNSPLHF
.	.	TRBV14	TRBJ2-1	TGTGCCAGCAGCCAAGGGAAAAGGGGGAGAAATGAGCAGTTCTTC	CASSQGKRGRNEQFF
.	.	TRBV5-1	TRBJ2-2	TGCGCCAGCAGCTTGGGATCTATCTCCGGGGAGCTGTTTTTT	CASSLGSISGELFF
TRBD2	.	TRBV29-1	TRBJ2-7	TGCAGCGTTGAACTACGCGGGGGGGGCGCGGTGGCCGAGCAGTACTTC	CSVELRGGGAVAEQYF
.	.	TRBV27	TRBJ1-1	TGTGCCAGCAGTTCCCCACACAGTCCCCAAAACACTGAAGCTTTCTTT	CASSSPHSPQNTEAFF
.	.	TRBV4-3	TRBJ2-2	TGCGCCAGCAGCCCGCAGGGGCGAAGTAGCGGGGAGCTGTTTTTT	CASSPQGRSSGELFF
.	once	TRBV20-1	TRBJ2-1	TGCAGTGGGTTAGAATACAATGAGCAGTTCTTC	CSGLEYNEQFF
TRBD2	.	TRBV7-9	TRBJ2-7	TGTGCCAGCAGCTTGGTAGCGGGGACCTACGAGCAGTACTTC	CASSLVAGTYEQYF
TRBD2	.	TRBV15	TRBJ2-5	TGTGCCACCAGCAGAGCCCGGACTAGCGGGGAGACCCAGTACTTC	CATSRARTSGETQYF
.	.	TRBV27	TRBJ1-3	TGTGCCAGCAGCCTCACCCACGGGTCCGACTCTGGAAACACCATATATTTT	CASSLTHGSDSGNTIYF
TRBD1	.	TRBV7-3	TRBJ2-1	TGTGCCAGCAGTAGTAGGGGACAGCACTACAATGAGCAGTTCTTC	CASSSRGQHYNEQFF
.	.	TRBV6-1	TRBJ2-4	TGTGCCAGCACCACAGGGTATCTGGCCAAAAACATTCAGTACTTC	CASTTGYLAKNIQYF
.	few	TRBV7-9	TRBJ2-3	TGTGCCAGCAGCTTAGTCGACACCCGCACAGATACGCAGTATTTT	CASSLVDTRTDTQYF
TRBD2	.	TRBV12-5	TRBJ2-4	TGTGCTAGTGGTTGGGGGACTAGCGGCATTCAGTACTTC	CASGWGTSGIQYF
.	.	TRBV6-5	TRBJ1-4	TGTGCCAGCAGTTGGGGGCCGGGAACTAATGAAAAACTGTTTTTT	CASSWGPGTNEKLFF
TRBD1	.	TRBV9	TRBJ2-7	TGTGCCAGCAGCGCGGGACAGGTTGCCTACGAGCAGTACTTC	CASSAGQVAYEQYF